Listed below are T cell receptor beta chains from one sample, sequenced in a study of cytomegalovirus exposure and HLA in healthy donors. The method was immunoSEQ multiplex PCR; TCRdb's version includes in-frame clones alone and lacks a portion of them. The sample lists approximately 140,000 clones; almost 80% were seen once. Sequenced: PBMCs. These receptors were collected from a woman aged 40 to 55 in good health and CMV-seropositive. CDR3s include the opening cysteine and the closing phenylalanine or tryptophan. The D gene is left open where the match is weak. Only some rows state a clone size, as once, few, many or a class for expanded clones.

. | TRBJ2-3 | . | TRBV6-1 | CASSEGPGFNTDTQYF | TGTGCCAGCAGTGAAGGCCCGGGATTCAACACAGATACGCAGTATTTT
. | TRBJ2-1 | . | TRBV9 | CASSRRDERPTHNEQFF | TGTGCCAGCAGCCGACGCGACGAGCGGCCAACACACAATGAGCAGTTCTTC
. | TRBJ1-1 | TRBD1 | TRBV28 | CASSKPGQGVPEAFF | TGTGCCAGCAGCAAACCGGGACAGGGGGTCCCTGAAGCTTTCTTT
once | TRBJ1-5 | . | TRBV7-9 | CASSLPDSRQPQHF | TGTGCCAGCAGCTTACCCGACTCTCGTCAGCCCCAGCATTTT
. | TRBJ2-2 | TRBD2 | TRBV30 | CAFSGGLLSGELFF | TGTGCCTTCAGCGGGGGCCTCCTGTCTGGGGAGCTGTTTTTT
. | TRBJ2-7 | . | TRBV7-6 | CASSLGQGSWEQYF | TGTGCCAGCAGTCTGGGCCAGGGGTCTTGGGAGCAGTACTTC
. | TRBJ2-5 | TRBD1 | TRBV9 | CASSTGQGALPQETQYF | TGTGCCAGCAGCACCGGACAGGGGGCCTTACCCCAGGAGACCCAGTACTTC
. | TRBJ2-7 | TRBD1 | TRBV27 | CARGTGSCEQYF | TGTGCCAGGGGGACAGGGAGTTGCGAGCAGTACTTC
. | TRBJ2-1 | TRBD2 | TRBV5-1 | CASSLGLAGGRGTYNEQFF | TGCGCCAGCAGCCTGGGACTAGCGGGGGGGCGAGGGACCTACAATGAGCAGTTCTTC
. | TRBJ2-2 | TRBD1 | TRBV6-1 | CASSVGQGNTGELFF | TGTGCCAGCTCCGTGGGACAGGGGAACACCGGGGAGCTGTTTTTT
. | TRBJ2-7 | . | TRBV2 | CASKKDSVSYEQYF | TGTGCCAGCAAGAAAGACAGCGTTTCCTACGAGCAGTACTTC
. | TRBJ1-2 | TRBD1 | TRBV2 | CASSDRVGYTF | TGTGCCAGCAGCGACAGGGTTGGCTACACCTTC
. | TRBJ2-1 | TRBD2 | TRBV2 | CASVSSGGAVDEQFF | TGTGCCAGCGTATCTAGCGGGGGGGCCGTCGATGAGCAGTTCTTC
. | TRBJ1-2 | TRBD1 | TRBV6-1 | CASIINSGTGYGYTF | TGTGCCAGCATCATAAATTCCGGGACAGGGTATGGCTACACCTTC
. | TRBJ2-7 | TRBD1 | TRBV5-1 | CASRGDSSSYEQYF | TGCGCCAGCAGAGGGGACAGTTCCTCCTACGAGCAGTACTTC
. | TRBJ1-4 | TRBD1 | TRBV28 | CASSLAGQGAGGREKLFF | TGTGCCAGCAGTTTGGCGGGACAGGGGGCCGGGGGCCGGGAAAAACTGTTTTTT
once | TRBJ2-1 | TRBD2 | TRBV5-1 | CASSLEAGGLDEQFF | TGCGCCAGCAGCTTGGAGGCGGGGGGCCTGGATGAGCAGTTCTTC
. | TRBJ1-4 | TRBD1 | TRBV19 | CASSSTGGQDEKLFF | TGTGCCAGTAGTTCAACAGGGGGCCAGGATGAAAAACTGTTTTTT
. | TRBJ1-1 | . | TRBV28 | CASRQLNWEAFF | TGTGCCAGCAGGCAATTGAACTGGGAAGCTTTCTTT
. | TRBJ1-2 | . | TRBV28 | CATELPGGGYTF | TGTGCCACCGAGCTTCCGGGGGGTGGCTACACCTTC
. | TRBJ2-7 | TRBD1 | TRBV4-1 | CASSHADRASYEQYF | TGCGCCAGCAGCCACGCCGACAGGGCCTCCTACGAGCAGTACTTC
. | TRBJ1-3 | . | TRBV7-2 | CASSSDPSSGNTIYF | TGTGCCAGCAGCTCCGATCCGAGCTCTGGAAACACCATATATTTT
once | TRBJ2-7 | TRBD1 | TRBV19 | CASSDPGQLYEQYF | TGTGCCAGTAGTGACCCGGGACAGCTTTACGAGCAGTACTTC
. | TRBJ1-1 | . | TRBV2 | CATNQGYPEAFF | TGTGCCACCAACCAGGGATATCCTGAAGCTTTCTTT
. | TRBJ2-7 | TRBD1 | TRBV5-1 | CASSYSTGTGLLPGPYEQYF | TGCGCCAGCAGCTACTCGACCGGGACAGGGTTGTTGCCTGGACCCTACGAGCAGTACTTC
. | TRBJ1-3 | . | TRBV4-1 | CASSRPQGNNLNTIYF | TGCGCCAGCAGCCGACCCCAGGGGAACAACCTGAACACCATATATTTT
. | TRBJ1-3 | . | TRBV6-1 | CASSEGGQRLNTIYF | TGTGCCAGCAGTGAAGGTGGCCAGAGGCTCAACACCATATATTTT
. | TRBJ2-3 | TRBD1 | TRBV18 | CASSPGQVSDTQYF | TGTGCCAGCTCACCGGGACAGGTTTCAGATACGCAGTATTTT
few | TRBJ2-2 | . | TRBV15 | CATSRDRRAENTGELFF | TGTGCCACCAGCAGAGATCGGAGGGCAGAGAACACCGGGGAGCTGTTTTTT
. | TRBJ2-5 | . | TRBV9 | CASSRGTHQETQYF | TGTGCCAGCAGTAGAGGGACTCACCAAGAGACCCAGTACTTC
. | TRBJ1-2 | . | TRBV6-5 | CASSYFGFGYGYTF | TGTGCCAGCAGTTATTTCGGGTTTGGATATGGCTACACCTTC
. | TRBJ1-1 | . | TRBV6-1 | CASRGSFMNTEAFF | TGTGCCAGCAGGGGCAGCTTCATGAACACTGAAGCTTTCTTT
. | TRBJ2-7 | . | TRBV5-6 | CASSLQAGFEQYF | TGTGCCAGCAGCCTACAGGCTGGGTTCGAGCAGTACTTC
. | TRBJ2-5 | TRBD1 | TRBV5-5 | CASSSFGQGGETQYF | TGTGCCAGCAGCTCATTCGGACAGGGGGGGGAGACCCAGTACTTC
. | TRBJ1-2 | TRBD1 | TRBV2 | CASSLPQGQIYGYTF | TGTGCCAGCAGCTTACCCCAGGGACAGATCTATGGCTACACCTTC
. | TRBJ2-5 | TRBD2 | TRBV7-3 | CASSLRGGLIETQYF | TGTGCCAGCAGCTTACGGGGGGGCCTGATTGAGACCCAGTACTTC